This TCR beta chain was sequenced for a study of shared clonotypes between healthy human individuals (dated by TCRdb to 2019 to 2021). Broadly, across the study: The cohort comprised a couple of women and a few men aged 18 to 49 years. Per donor, three plates each were used for CD4 naive and CD4 memory, two for CD8 naive, and one for CD8 memory. To estimate repertoire size and how much clonotypes are shared between individuals, the study performed deep sequencing of blood TCR repertoires from a handful of healthy adults. To increase sequencing depth and limit assay-specific biases, TCR repertoire library preparation and sequencing were carried out by different laboratories using diverse techniques. Between about 0.85 and 8.9 billion PBMCs per donor were obtained by leukapheresis. Here is what the overall study found, with its caveats: Larger estimated clonotype richness was generally found for naive subsets than for memory subsets. Only blood was sampled, and tissue TCR repertoires likely differ from those in blood. Sharing across several donors was observed for approximately 5% of naive CD4, over 3% of naive CD8, roughly 2.3% of memory CD4, and about 0.39% of memory CD8 clonotypes. Based on pairwise subsampling, the degree of clonotype sharing among donors was expected to be affected by sequencing depth. Because the study included a small number of donors, the genetic and exposure-history diversity represented was limited. Even with the large sequencing depth, rarefaction of the sorted-subset datasets indicated that sequencing was incomplete. Higher generation probabilities were observed for clonotypes shared by all four sorted-subset donors than for non-shared clonotypes.

Healthy HIV-negative adults with no recently reported acute infections or vaccinations were included as donors. Every donor was a Caucasian adult residing in Nashville, Tennessee, USA. Magnetic negative selection was used to enrich CD4+ T cells, after which naive cells were positively selected on CD45RA and the negative fraction became the memory subset. After blood collection by leukapheresis, PBMCs were isolated using Ficoll-Histopaque density gradient centrifugation and then cryopreserved in the vapor phase of liquid nitrogen. Analytical flow cytometry was used to check the purity and quantity of every magnetically sorted T cell population. From each sorted fraction, genomic DNA was isolated and quantified by UV absorbance on a Nanodrop 2000c. V and J are trimmed by 4 bases and 8 bases, and the gene matches miss 15 bases of the junction. The CDR1 and CDR2 encoded by the germline V gene (reference sequence) are SEHNR and FQNEAQ. The CDR3, from cysteine to phenylalanine, totals 17 residues. The sequence is cut down to CDR3 DNA, 51 bases in frame from base 1.

This clone was seen a single time. The antigen it recognizes is unknown. No much larger clone exists at a distance of one base, and base qualities are not known. Using the deep immunoSEQ assay, TCR CDR3 regions were amplified from genomic DNA by multiplex PCR. For each cell subset, the extracted genomic DNA was distributed evenly across all wells of several immunoSEQ 96-well plates, and each plate served as one replicate. Each replicate PCR for sorted subsets received 200 ng genomic DNA, equal to around 32,000 T cell genomes. Purified libraries were quantified with a Qubit 3.0 fluorometer, sized on a Bioanalyzer 2100, and re-quantified with the KAPA Library Quantification kit. Every immunoSEQ 96-well plate was sequenced on a dedicated single-read 150-cycle Illumina NextSeq 550 flow cell. The study's own analysis went as follows. Because only junctional sequences without quality scores were contained in the immunoSEQ output, filtering matching that applied to full-length reads could not be performed. Sequences were annotated with PyIR, a Python wrapper for IgBLAST v1.9, using IMGT germline references to assign V/J genes and CDR3. Reads were removed for weak V/J assignments (E-value above 1e-6), missing CDR3, stop codons, out-of-frame junctions, or ambiguous translated residues. A V3J clonotype was defined by an identical inferred V gene, J gene, and CDR3 amino acid sequence. Percentage overlap between repertoires was calculated by dividing the number of shared unique clonotypes by the size of the smaller repertoire. RTK rarefaction, the Chao1 estimator, and Recon v2.1 estimates of unobserved clonotypes were used to assess repertoire richness. For all TCRbeta clonotypes obtained by the gDNA method from a few donors, generation probabilities were computed with OLGA. TCRdb took over this immuneACCESS table, retaining in-frame rearrangements with V and J assigned. Such tables are incomplete; in checked studies, under half of the missing clones stem from an unresolved V gene, and the remainder is unexplained. V and J calls and clone size are copied from that table; D and trimming were computed from the DNA. The sample yields about 2.3 million clones; approximately 93% were counted once. Together, the top ten hold about 0.39% of the sample.

Recombination connected TRBV7-9 to TRBJ2-1, with TRBD1 matching 9 junction bases. The sequence was collected from a man aged 18 to 35 in good health. Some clones in this sample may be carry-over from other donors' samples. The sample consisted of naive CD4+ T cells from PBMCs. This specimen's cell subset or site label, per the study, means: CD45RA+ positively selected. The sequenced DNA is TGTGCCAGCAGCTCAATCCCGGTGGGACAGGGCTTTGATGAGCAGTTCTTC. Its protein reads: CASSSIPVGQGFDEQFF. With the portions outside the CDR3 filled from the reference TRBV7-9 and TRBJ2-1 genes, the complete variable region becomes DTGVSQNPRHKITKRGQNVTFRCDPISEHNRLYWYRQTLGQGPEFLTYFQNEAQLEKSRLLSDRFSAERPKGSFSTLEIQRTEQGDSAMYLCASSSIPVGQGFDEQFFGPGTRLTVL.